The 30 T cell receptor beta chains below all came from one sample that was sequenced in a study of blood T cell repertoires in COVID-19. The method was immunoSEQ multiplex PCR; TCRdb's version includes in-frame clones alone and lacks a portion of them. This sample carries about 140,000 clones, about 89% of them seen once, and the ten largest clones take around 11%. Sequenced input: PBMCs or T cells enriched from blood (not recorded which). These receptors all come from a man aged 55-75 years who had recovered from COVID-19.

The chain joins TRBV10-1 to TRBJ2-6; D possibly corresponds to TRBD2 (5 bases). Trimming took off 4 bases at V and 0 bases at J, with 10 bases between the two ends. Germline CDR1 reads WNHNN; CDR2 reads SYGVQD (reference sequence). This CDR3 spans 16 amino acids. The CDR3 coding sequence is TGCGCCAGCAGTGCAGGACTGAGCTCTGGGGCCAACGTCCTGACTTTC. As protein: CASSAGLSSGANVLTF.

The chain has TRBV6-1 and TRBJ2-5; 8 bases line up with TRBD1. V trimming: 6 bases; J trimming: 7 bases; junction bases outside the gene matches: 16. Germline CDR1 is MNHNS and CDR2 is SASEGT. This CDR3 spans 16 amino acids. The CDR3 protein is CASRERPRGLEVTQYF. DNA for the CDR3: TGTGCCAGCAGGGAAAGACCCAGGGGGCTCGAGGTGACCCAGTACTTC.

CDR3 in DNA: TGTGCCAGTAGTGCCCTTACAGAGAACACTGAAGCTTTCTTT. It codes for CASSALTENTEAFF. The chain recombines TRBV19 with TRBJ1-1; no clear D gene. Germline CDR1 is LNHDA and CDR2 is SQIVND (reference sequence). Trimming cost V 5 bases and J 1 base, with 11 bases left between them. This CDR3 spans 14 amino acids.

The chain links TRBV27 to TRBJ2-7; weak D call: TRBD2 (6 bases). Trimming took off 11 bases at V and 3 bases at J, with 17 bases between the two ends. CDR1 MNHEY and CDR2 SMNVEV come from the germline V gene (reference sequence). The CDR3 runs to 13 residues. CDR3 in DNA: TGTGCCCCAAGAGAGGCGGGGAACTACGAGCAGTACTTC. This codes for CAPREAGNYEQYF.

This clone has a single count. CDR3 bases: TGTGCCAGCAGTTCGACACCCGCTCTTCATAAGAACACTGAAGCTTTCTTT. Amino acid sequence: CASSSTPALHKNTEAFF. This chain joins TRBV5-5 and TRBJ1-1; D remains ambiguous. The V end was cut by 5 bases, the J end by 1 base, with 21 bases between. CDR3 size: 17 residues. Looked up from germline, CDR1 is SGHKS and CDR2 is YYEKEE (reference sequence). Together with reference TRBV5-5 and TRBJ1-1, the CDR3 gives the full variable domain: DAGVTQSPTHLIKTRGQQVTLRCSPISGHKSVSWYQQVLGQGPQFIFQYYEKEERGRGNFPDRFSARQFPNYSSELNVNALLLGDSALYLCASSSTPALHKNTEAFFGQGTRLTVV.

The CDR3 is CASSLADILYEQYF. CDR3 coding DNA: TGTGCCAGCAGCTTAGCGGACATACTTTACGAGCAGTACTTC. The V call is TRBV7-6, the J call TRBJ2-7; maybe TRBD1 (5 bases). The V gene lost 0 bases and the J gene lost 4 bases, with 10 bases spanning the gap. This CDR3 contains 14 residues. Germline values: CDR1 SGHVS, CDR2 FNYEAQ.

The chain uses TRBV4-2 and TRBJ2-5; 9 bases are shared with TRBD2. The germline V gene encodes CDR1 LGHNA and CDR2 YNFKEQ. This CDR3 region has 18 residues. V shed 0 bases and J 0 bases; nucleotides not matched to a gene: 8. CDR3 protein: CASSQDRSGLAYQETQYF. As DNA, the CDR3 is TGTGCCAGCAGCCAAGATCGGTCTGGACTAGCGTACCAAGAGACCCAGTACTTC.

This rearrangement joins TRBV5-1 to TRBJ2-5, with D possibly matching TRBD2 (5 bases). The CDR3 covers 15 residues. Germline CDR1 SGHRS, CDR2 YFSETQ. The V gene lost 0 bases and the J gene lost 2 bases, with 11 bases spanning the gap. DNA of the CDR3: TGCGCCAGCAGCTTGGATGGGAGACCACAAGAGACCCAGTACTTC. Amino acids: CASSLDGRPQETQYF.

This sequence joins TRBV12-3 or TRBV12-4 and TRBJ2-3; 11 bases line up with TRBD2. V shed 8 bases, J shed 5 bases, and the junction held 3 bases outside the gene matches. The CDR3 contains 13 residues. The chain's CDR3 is CASLLAGGDTQYF. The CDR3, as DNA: TGTGCCAGCCTTCTAGCGGGGGGAGATACGCAGTATTTT.

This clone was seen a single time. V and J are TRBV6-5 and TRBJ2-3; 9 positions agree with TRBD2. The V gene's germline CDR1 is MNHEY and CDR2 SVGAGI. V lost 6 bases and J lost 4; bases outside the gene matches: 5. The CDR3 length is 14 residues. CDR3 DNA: TGTGCCAGCAGGGATAGCGGGAGTTCAGATACGCAGTATTTT. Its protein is CASRDSGSSDTQYF.

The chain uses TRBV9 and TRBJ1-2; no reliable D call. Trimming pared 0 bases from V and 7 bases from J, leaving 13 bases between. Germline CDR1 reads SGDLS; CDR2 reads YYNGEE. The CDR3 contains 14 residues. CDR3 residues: CASSVGSVLSGYTF. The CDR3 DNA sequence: TGTGCCAGCAGCGTAGGTTCCGTACTTTCTGGCTACACCTTC.

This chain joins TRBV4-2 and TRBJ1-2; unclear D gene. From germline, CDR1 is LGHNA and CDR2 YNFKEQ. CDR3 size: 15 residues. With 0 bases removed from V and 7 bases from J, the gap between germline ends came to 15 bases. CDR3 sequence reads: CASSQEKMGGRGYTF. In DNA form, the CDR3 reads TGTGCCAGCAGCCAAGAGAAGATGGGAGGACGTGGCTACACCTTC.

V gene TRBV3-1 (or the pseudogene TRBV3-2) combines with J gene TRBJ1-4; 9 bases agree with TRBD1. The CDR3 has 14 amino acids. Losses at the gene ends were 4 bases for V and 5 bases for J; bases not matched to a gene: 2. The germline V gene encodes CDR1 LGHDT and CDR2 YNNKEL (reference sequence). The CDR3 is CASSRQGENEKLFF. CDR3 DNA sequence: TGTGCCAGCAGCCGACAGGGGGAAAATGAAAAACTGTTTTTT.

The CDR3 sequence is CAYQQGNQPQHF. CDR3 nucleotide sequence: TGTGCCTACCAACAGGGAAATCAGCCCCAGCATTTT. J is TRBJ1-5 and V is TRBV30; TRBD1 is a possible D gene (6 bases). The CDR3 contains 12 residues. From germline, CDR1 is GTSNPN and CDR2 SVGIG (reference sequence). Trimming left V 7 bases short and J 4 bases short, with 11 bases between.

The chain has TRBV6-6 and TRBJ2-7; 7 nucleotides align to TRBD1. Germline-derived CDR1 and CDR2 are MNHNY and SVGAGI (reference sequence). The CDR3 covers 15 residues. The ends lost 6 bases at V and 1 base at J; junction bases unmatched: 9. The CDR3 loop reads CASRFRDRPSYEQYF. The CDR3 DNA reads TGTGCCAGCAGATTCCGGGACAGACCTTCCTACGAGCAGTACTTC.

Here the CDR3 reads CASSYRGSGSIGELFF. DNA of the CDR3: TGTGCCAGCAGTTATCGGGGTAGCGGGAGTATCGGGGAGCTGTTTTTT. The chain has TRBV6-5 and TRBJ2-2, with TRBD2 matching over 9 bases. This CDR3 has 16 amino acids. The J segment lost 7 bases and the V segment lost 3 bases, leaving 9 bases of the junction unmatched. The V gene's germline CDR1 is MNHEY and CDR2 SVGAGI.

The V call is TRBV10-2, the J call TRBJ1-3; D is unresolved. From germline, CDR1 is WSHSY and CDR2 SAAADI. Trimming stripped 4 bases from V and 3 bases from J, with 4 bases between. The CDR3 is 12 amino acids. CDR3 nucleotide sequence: TGCGCCAGCAGTGGTCTTGGAAACACCATATATTTT. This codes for CASSGLGNTIYF.

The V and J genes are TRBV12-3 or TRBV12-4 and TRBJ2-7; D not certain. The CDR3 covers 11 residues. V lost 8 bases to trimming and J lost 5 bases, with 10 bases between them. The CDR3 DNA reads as TGTGCCAGCTCCAAGGAGAACGAGCAGTACTTC. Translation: CASSKENEQYF.

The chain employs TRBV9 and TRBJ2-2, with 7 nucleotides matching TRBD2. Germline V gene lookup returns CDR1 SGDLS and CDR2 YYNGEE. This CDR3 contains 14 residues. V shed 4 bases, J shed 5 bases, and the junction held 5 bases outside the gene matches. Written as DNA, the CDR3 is TGTGCCAGCAGCTACGGGGGAGGGACCGGGGAGCTGTTTTTT. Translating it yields CASSYGGGTGELFF.

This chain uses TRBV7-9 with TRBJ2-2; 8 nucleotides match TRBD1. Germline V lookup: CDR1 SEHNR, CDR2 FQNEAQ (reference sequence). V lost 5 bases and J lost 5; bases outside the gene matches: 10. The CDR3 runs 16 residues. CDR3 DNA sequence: TGTGCCAGCAGCAGCCGGGACAGGAGTGGAACCGGGGAGCTGTTTTTT. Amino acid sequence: CASSSRDRSGTGELFF.

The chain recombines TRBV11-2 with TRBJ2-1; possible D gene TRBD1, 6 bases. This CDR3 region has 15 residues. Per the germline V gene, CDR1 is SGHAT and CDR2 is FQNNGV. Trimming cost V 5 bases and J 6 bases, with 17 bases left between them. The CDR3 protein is CASSPSRPGVNEQFF. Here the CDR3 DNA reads TGTGCCAGCAGCCCTAGTAGGCCAGGGGTCAATGAGCAGTTCTTC.

The CDR3 loop reads CASSLRGNTEAFF. In nucleotides, the CDR3 is TGTGCCAGCAGCTTACGAGGGAACACTGAAGCTTTCTTT. The chain joins TRBV7-9 to TRBJ1-1; D uncertain. This CDR3 spans 13 amino acids. Germline values: CDR1 SEHNR, CDR2 FQNEAQ (reference sequence). Trimming took off 2 bases at V and 1 base at J, with 5 bases between the two ends.

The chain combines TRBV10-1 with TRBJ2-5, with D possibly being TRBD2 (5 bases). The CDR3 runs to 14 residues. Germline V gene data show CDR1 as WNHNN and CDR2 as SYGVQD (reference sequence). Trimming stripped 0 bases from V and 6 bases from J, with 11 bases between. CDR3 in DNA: TGCGCCAGCAGTGAGTCGAGCCCCGGGAAGACCCAGTACTTC. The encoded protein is CASSESSPGKTQYF.

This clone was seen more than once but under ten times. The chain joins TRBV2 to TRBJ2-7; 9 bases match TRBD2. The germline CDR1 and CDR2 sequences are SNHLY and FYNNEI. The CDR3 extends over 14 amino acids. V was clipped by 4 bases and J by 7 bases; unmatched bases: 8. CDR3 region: CASSGGGAQVEQYF. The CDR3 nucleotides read TGTGCCAGCAGTGGCGGGGGGGCGCAGGTTGAGCAGTACTTC. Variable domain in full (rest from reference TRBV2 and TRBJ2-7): EPEVTQTPSHQVTQMGQEVILRCVPISNHLYFYWYRQILGQKVEFLVSFYNNEISEKSEIFDDQFSVERPDGSNFTLKIRSTKLEDSAMYFCASSGGGAQVEQYFGPGTRLTVT.

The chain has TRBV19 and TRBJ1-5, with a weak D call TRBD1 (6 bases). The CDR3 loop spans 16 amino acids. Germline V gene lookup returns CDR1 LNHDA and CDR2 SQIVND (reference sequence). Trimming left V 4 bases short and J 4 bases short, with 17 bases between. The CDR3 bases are TGTGCCAGTAGTACCCCTGGACAGTTGGAAAATCAGCCCCAGCATTTT. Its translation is CASSTPGQLENQPQHF.

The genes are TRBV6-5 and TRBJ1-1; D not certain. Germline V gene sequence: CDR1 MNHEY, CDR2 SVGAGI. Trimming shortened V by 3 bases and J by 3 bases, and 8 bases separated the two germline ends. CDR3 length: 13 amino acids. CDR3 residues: CASSYGGYTEAFF. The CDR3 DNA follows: TGTGCCAGCAGTTATGGAGGGTACACTGAAGCTTTCTTT.

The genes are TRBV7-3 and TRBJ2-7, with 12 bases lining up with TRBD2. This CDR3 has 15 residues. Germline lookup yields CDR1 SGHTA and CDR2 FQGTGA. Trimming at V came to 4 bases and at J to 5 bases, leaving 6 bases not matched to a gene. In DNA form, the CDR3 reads TGTGCCAGCAGCTCCCCGACTAGCGGGGGCCACGAGCAGTACTTC. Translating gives CASSSPTSGGHEQYF.

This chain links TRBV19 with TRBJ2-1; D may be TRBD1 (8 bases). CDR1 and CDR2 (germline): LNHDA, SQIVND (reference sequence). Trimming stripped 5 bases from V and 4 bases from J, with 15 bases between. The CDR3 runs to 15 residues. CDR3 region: CASSVDRGGYNEQFF. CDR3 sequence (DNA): TGTGCCAGTAGTGTCGACAGGGGAGGGTACAATGAGCAGTTCTTC.

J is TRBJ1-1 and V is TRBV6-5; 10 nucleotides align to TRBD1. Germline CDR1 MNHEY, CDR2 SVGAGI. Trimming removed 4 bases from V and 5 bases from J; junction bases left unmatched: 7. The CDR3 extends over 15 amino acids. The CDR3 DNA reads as TGTGCCAGCAGTTTAATGACAGGGGGCGAGACTGAAGCTTTCTTT. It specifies CASSLMTGGETEAFF.

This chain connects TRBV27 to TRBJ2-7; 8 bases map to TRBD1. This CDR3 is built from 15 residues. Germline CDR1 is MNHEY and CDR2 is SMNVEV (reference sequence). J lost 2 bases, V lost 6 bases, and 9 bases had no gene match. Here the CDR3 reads CASSLTRTGTYEQYF. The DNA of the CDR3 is TGTGCCAGCAGCTTAACGAGGACAGGGACCTACGAGCAGTACTTC.